The clone carrying this T cell receptor (beta chain) was detected a few times. Its antigen remains unidentified. MiXCR was run by TCRdb on the RT-PCR reads, yielding one entry per CDR3 protein. The table lists about 500,000 distinct CDR3 sequences, 16% of them singletons. There are 15 residues in the CDR3. V shed 7 bases and J 6 bases; nucleotides not matched to a gene: 6. This sample is drawn from a study of response to subunit inactivated influenza vaccine. Study-wide points: The study's authors posited that every seasonal influenza vaccination enlists few new T cells.

The specimen comprised CD4+ T cells sorted from PBMCs, sampled around 25 months after vaccination. This receptor was obtained from a man between 50 and 69 years old who received an inactivated influenza vaccine. V gene TRBV12-3 or TRBV12-4 combines with J gene TRBJ2-2, with 12 bases fitting TRBD2. CDR3 nucleotide sequence: TGTGCCAGCAAAGGACTAGCGGGGTTTGCCGGGGAGCTGTTTTTT. This gives the protein CASKGLAGFAGELFF.